The clone carrying this T cell receptor beta chain occurred a few times. Its antigen remains unknown. Each CDR3 protein gets one entry after TCRdb re-called the 5' RACE reads with MiXCR. The sample contains around 960,000 distinct CDR3 sequences, 9% to 15% of which appear only once. The record originates from a study of identical twins. Points from the study as a whole: Out-of-frame beta sequences exhibited a weaker degree of excess twin sharing. Twins shared out-of-frame alpha sequences with excess low generation probability. The abundant beta clonotypes from cord blood had fewer insertions, and memory repertoires had none of this.

V lost 6 bases and J 9 bases, leaving 20 bases between the germline ends. The CDR3 loop spans 14 amino acids. The same sample was also studied in work on yellow fever vaccine responses in identical twins.

This receptor was taken from a woman between 18 and 30 years old in good health. This chain joins TRBV12-3 or TRBV12-4 and TRBJ1-1, with no clear D. The sequenced sample was PBMCs. In DNA form, the CDR3 reads TGTGCCAGCAGGGGGTTCAATCAGGAGGAGAAAGCTTTCTTT. Its translation: CASRGFNQEEKAFF.